This T cell receptor (beta chain) derives from a study of T cell repertoires in cytomegalovirus infection (dated by TCRdb to the late 2010s). Background on the whole study: The peptide stimulations were aimed at well-studied HLA-B-restricted epitopes as well as recently identified HLA-C-restricted CMV epitopes, whose presentation resists viral immunomodulation. Donor HLA type was relevant to the analysis, because carriage of CMV infection together with the matching HLA type was indicated by public TCR beta signatures. Study-level results and caveats: The ex vivo response was dominated by HLA-C-restricted CMV-specific TCR beta clonotypes, which also provided the single most frequent clonotype in two of eight donors. Carriers of CMV infection plus the relevant HLA type were discriminated by the cumulative frequency of public TCR beta family members in the study cohort and in an independent roughly 320-donor cohort.

The instrument was an Illumina HiSeq 1500. TCRdb took the public reads, trimmed them with fastp at Q25, ran MiXCR for clone calling and kept in-frame beta chains. All rows with the same CDR3 protein become a single entry with the most common DNA and genes. This sample holds approximately 990,000 distinct CDR3 sequences; approximately 32% were observed only once. The ten largest make up around 15% of the sample. Taken with the paper, the label for treatment or condition translates to: in vitro stimulation with specific CMV peptide epitopes to enrich CMV-specific T cells. As concerns this clonotype: This receptor's antigen is unknown. Per-base qualities were not stored, and no clone one base away is much larger.

This sequence was found in a human donor in good health (CMV status not recorded). Some clones in this sample may be carry-over from other donors' samples. The material sequenced was cultured CD8+ T cells from PBMCs, taken from culture after CMV antigen stimulation.

The nucleotides are TGCAGCGTTGGGAGACTGGACAATGAGCAGTTCTTC. Translated, it reads CSVGRLDNEQFF. The sequence joins TRBV29-1 to TRBJ2-1; the D gene cannot be named for sure. CDR3 length: 12 amino acids, cysteine to phenylalanine. Only the CDR3 portion is preserved as DNA: 36 bases, with reading frame beginning at the first base. Trimming costs V 4 bases and J 5 bases, and their ends lie 9 bases apart. CDR1 SQVTM and CDR2 ANQGSEA are derived from the germline V gene.